A single sample gave rise to the 22 T cell receptor beta chains below, sequenced in a study of response to subunit inactivated influenza vaccine listed by TCRdb under 2018. Libraries were prepared through RT-PCR. The instrument given in TCRdb is Illumina HiSeq 2500. The raw public reads went through TCRdb reprocessing: fastp at Q25, MiXCR clone calling, in-frame beta chains kept. Every CDR3 protein is listed once, alongside the most common genes and DNA of its rows. Present in this sample are roughly 760,000 distinct CDR3 sequences, around 20% of which were seen just once. The ten biggest clones cover roughly a tenth of the sample. Sequencing was performed on PBMCs from blood, taken 4 to 6 days after vaccination. Receptor source: a man in his fifties or sixties who received an inactivated influenza vaccine. Donor details come from another sample of the same person, matched by shared clones.

The rearrangement uses TRBV6-2 or TRBV6-3 and TRBJ2-7; 12 nucleotides align to TRBD1. The CDR3 extends over 14 amino acids. The V and J ends lost 6 bases and 7 bases, in that order; junction bases with no gene match: 7. Germline-derived CDR1 and CDR2 are MNHEY and SVGEGT. The CDR3 region has the DNA TGTGCCAGCAGCCCCTGGGACAGGGGGCGTGAGCAGTACTTC. This sequence encodes CASSPWDRGREQYF.

The chain joins TRBV5-6 to TRBJ2-1; 14 bases agree with TRBD2. In germline, CDR1 is SGHDT, CDR2 YYEEEE. The CDR3 spans 18 residues. V was clipped by 3 bases and J by 1 base; unmatched bases: 6. The CDR3 sequence: CASSSRLAGGPSYNEQFF. CDR3 in DNA: TGTGCCAGCAGCTCTCGACTAGCGGGAGGGCCGTCCTACAATGAGCAGTTCTTC.

The V and J genes are TRBV12-3 or TRBV12-4 and TRBJ1-5; maybe TRBD1 (5 bases). V dropped 6 bases and J dropped 3 bases, with 15 bases sitting between them. The CDR3 is 15 amino acids. This chain's CDR3 is CASRPTGIHNQPQHF. The CDR3 bases are TGTGCCAGCAGGCCAACAGGAATTCACAATCAGCCCCAGCATTTT.

The table lists this clonotype with a few counts. The gene calls are TRBV6-6 and TRBJ1-3; D uncertain. The CDR3 consists of 13 residues. V was trimmed by 6 bases and J by 3 bases, leaving 9 bases between them. In germline, CDR1 is MNHNY, CDR2 SVGAGI (reference sequence). The CDR3 sequence is CASSRGGGNTIYF. The CDR3 DNA reads as TGTGCCAGCAGCCGGGGTGGTGGAAACACCATATATTTT.

This sequence joins TRBV5-1 and TRBJ2-2; D gene unclear. V was shortened by 0 bases and J by 4 bases, with 10 bases between the two germline ends. The CDR3 consists of 15 residues. The germline V gene encodes CDR1 SGHRS and CDR2 YFSETQ. The CDR3 region is CASSLVLWPTGELFF. The DNA for the CDR3 is TGCGCCAGCAGCTTGGTATTGTGGCCCACCGGGGAGCTGTTTTTT. The full variable domain, its missing parts supplied by reference TRBV5-1 and TRBJ2-2, is KAGVTQTPRYLIKTRGQQVTLSCSPISGHRSVSWYQQTPGQGLQFLFEYFSETQRNKGNFPGRFSGRQFSNSRSEMNVSTLELGDSALYLCASSLVLWPTGELFFGEGSRLTVL.

The chain combines TRBV27 with TRBJ2-7; D gene ambiguous. Germline-derived CDR1 and CDR2 are MNHEY and SMNVEV (reference sequence). The V gene lost 0 bases and the J gene lost 5 bases, with 17 bases spanning the gap. This CDR3 has 16 amino acids. CDR3 DNA sequence: TGTGCCAGCAGTTTATCGATCAGCGAGAAAGGGAACGAGCAGTACTTC. Translation: CASSLSISEKGNEQYF.

This clonotype was seen a few times. This chain links TRBV29-1 with TRBJ2-2; D is unresolved. Germline assignment: CDR1 SQVTM and CDR2 ANQGSEA. The CDR3 runs 14 residues. Deletions cut 5 bases from V and 5 bases from J, with 15 bases between. The CDR3 bases are TGCAGCGTTTCCCTCAATGTAGGGACCGGGGAGCTGTTTTTT. Translating gives CSVSLNVGTGELFF.

The chain combines TRBV20-1 with TRBJ2-3; D possibly corresponds to TRBD2 (6 bases). There are 14 residues in the CDR3. V lost 3 bases and J 5 bases, leaving 15 bases between the germline ends. Germline V CDR1 and CDR2: DFQATT, SNEGSKA (reference sequence). This CDR3 is CSARAGPRGDTQYF. Written as DNA, the CDR3 is TGCAGTGCTAGGGCGGGACCACGAGGAGATACGCAGTATTTT.

This clonotype was counted a few times. V and J are TRBV5-5 and TRBJ1-5, with D hard to call. Trimming removed 1 base from V and 0 bases from J, with 11 bases in between. The CDR3 totals 16 residues. Germline V gene data show CDR1 as SGHKS and CDR2 as YYEKEE (reference sequence). The CDR3 here is CASSLLVSTSNQPQHF. The CDR3 DNA reads as TGTGCCAGCAGCTTGCTTGTCAGTACTAGCAATCAGCCCCAGCATTTT.

This clonotype was seen a few times. The V gene is TRBV4-2, the J gene TRBJ2-6; D is ambiguous. CDR3 length equals 17 residues. Looked up from germline, CDR1 is LGHNA and CDR2 is YNFKEQ. Trimming took off 0 bases at V and 0 bases at J, with 9 bases between the two ends. The DNA of the CDR3 is TGTGCCAGCAGCCAAGAAGCTTCGGGCTCTGGGGCCAACGTCCTGACTTTC. Translation: CASSQEASGSGANVLTF.

This clonotype was detected ten times or more. This chain connects TRBV5-6 to TRBJ2-1; no clear D. CDR1 and CDR2 from the germline V gene are SGHDT and YYEEEE. Trimming pared 4 bases from V and 0 bases from J, leaving 17 bases between. The CDR3 runs 17 residues. In nucleotides, the CDR3 is TGTGCCAGCAGCGCAAGACCGGGCCAAAGCTCCTACAATGAGCAGTTCTTC. It is translated as CASSARPGQSSYNEQFF.

In regard to this clonotype: The junction shows a germline mismatch at one end, possibly a read error. This chain joins TRBV4-3 and TRBJ2-1; TRBD2 matches 13 bases. Germline CDR1 and CDR2: LGHNA and YSLEER. CDR3 length: 19 amino acids. This CDR3 is CASSHKARTSGRAYNEQFF. DNA of the CDR3: TGCGCCAGCAGCCACAAAGCCCGAACTAGCGGGAGGGCCTATAATGAGCAGTTCTTC.

This chain joins TRBV20-1 and TRBJ2-7; TRBD2 aligns across 9 bases. Germline V gives CDR1 DFQATT, CDR2 SNEGSKA (reference sequence). The J segment lost 6 bases and the V segment lost 0 bases, leaving 15 bases of the junction unmatched. This CDR3 is 17 amino acids long. CDR3 protein: CSARDGRAGGLFAEQYF. Here the CDR3 DNA reads TGCAGTGCTAGAGATGGTAGGGCGGGGGGGCTGTTTGCCGAGCAGTACTTC.

The CDR3 reads CASGLVVVKGPYNSPLHF. In DNA, the CDR3 is TGTGCTAGTGGTTTGGTAGTGGTGAAGGGGCCTTATAATTCACCCCTCCACTTT. The V and J genes are TRBV12-5 and TRBJ1-6; possibly TRBD1 for D (5 bases). The V and J ends lost 0 bases and 4 bases respectively, with 16 bases between them. The length of the CDR3 is 18 residues. Germline V gene data show CDR1 as LGHNT and CDR2 as FRNRAP. The full variable domain, completed using reference TRBV12-5 and TRBJ1-6, is DARVTQTPRHKVTEMGQEVTMRCQPILGHNTVFWYRQTMMQGLELLAYFRNRAPLDDSGMPKDRFSAEMPDATLATLKIQPSEPRDSAVYFCASGLVVVKGPYNSPLHFGNGTRLTVT.

This clonotype was seen at least ten times. V gene TRBV4-3 combines with J gene TRBJ1-6; the match to TRBD1 covers 7 bases. CDR1 is LGHNA, CDR2 YSLEER, per germline. The CDR3 length is 16 residues. Trimming took 0 bases from V and 7 from J; bases not matched to a gene: 6. The CDR3 region is CASSQEYGRGNSPLHF. In DNA form, the CDR3 reads TGCGCCAGCAGCCAAGAATATGGCAGGGGGAATTCACCCCTCCACTTT.

This clonotype was observed at least ten times. The chain is built from TRBV5-5 and TRBJ2-7, with D perhaps given as TRBD1 or TRBD2 (5 bases each). Germline CDR1 is SGHKS and CDR2 is YYEKEE (reference sequence). The ends were cut back, 0 bases at V and 6 bases at J, with 19 bases in the middle. The CDR3 sequence is 16 residues long. The CDR3 DNA reads as TGTGCCAGCAGCTTGGCGGGACCCTCTACCTCTTCCGAGCAGTACTTC. Translating gives CASSLAGPSTSSEQYF. Full variable domain (outside the CDR3, taken from reference TRBV5-5 and TRBJ2-7): DAGVTQSPTHLIKTRGQQVTLRCSPISGHKSVSWYQQVLGQGPQFIFQYYEKEERGRGNFPDRFSARQFPNYSSELNVNALLLGDSALYLCASSLAGPSTSSEQYFGPGTRLTVT.

This clonotype was picked up one time. The V and J genes are TRBV20-1 and TRBJ2-3; TRBD2 is a possible D gene (6 bases). This CDR3 region has 15 residues. V lost 1 base and J 7 bases, leaving 18 bases between the germline ends. From germline, CDR1 is DFQATT and CDR2 SNEGSKA (reference sequence). The CDR3 DNA reads as TGCAGTGCTAGAGTTAGGGACTGGGTATCACATACGCAGTATTTT. Residues: CSARVRDWVSHTQYF.

The rearrangement links TRBV12-3 or TRBV12-4 to TRBJ2-3; D remains ambiguous. This CDR3 comprises 12 residues. V was pared by 4 bases and J by 6 bases, with 8 bases between. CDR3 region: CASSSQTDTQYF. DNA of the CDR3: TGTGCCAGCAGTTCGCAGACTGATACGCAGTATTTT.

V gene TRBV10-3 combines with J gene TRBJ2-5; 12 nucleotides align to TRBD2. This CDR3 is 17 amino acids long. Unmatched junction bases numbered 14, after V lost 10 bases and J lost 2 bases. Germline lookup yields CDR1 ENHRY and CDR2 SYGVKD. The CDR3 DNA reads TGTGCCACAAGTCCGGCTAGCGGGAGGGAGGGGCAAGAGACCCAGTACTTC. It translates to CATSPASGREGQETQYF.

This clonotype was counted only a few times. V gene TRBV4-3 combines with J gene TRBJ2-1; D not certain. Trimming left V 0 bases short and J 7 bases short, with 13 bases between. Germline values: CDR1 LGHNA, CDR2 YSLEER. The length of the CDR3 is 15 residues. The CDR3 DNA follows: TGCGCCAGCAGCCAAGAGGCGCCTTACGGGAATGAGCAGTTCTTC. Protein product: CASSQEAPYGNEQFF.

V gene TRBV20-1 combines with J gene TRBJ2-1; 8 nucleotides match TRBD1. The CDR3 contains 13 residues. Looked up from germline, CDR1 is DFQATT and CDR2 is SNEGSKA (reference sequence). The chain's CDR3 is CRGQGAAYNEQFF. For the CDR3, the DNA is TGCCGAGGGCAGGGGGCCGCCTACAATGAGCAGTTCTTC.

This chain links TRBV20-1 with TRBJ2-1; the D gene is possibly TRBD2 (6 bases). Trimming shortened V by 2 bases and J by 12 bases, and 17 bases separated the two germline ends. Germline V lookup: CDR1 DFQATT, CDR2 SNEGSKA (reference sequence). The CDR3 extends over 13 amino acids. The DNA of the CDR3 is TGCAGTGCTAGAAGTCCGGGGGTAGTGCGGCAGTTCTTC. Translated, it gives CSARSPGVVRQFF.